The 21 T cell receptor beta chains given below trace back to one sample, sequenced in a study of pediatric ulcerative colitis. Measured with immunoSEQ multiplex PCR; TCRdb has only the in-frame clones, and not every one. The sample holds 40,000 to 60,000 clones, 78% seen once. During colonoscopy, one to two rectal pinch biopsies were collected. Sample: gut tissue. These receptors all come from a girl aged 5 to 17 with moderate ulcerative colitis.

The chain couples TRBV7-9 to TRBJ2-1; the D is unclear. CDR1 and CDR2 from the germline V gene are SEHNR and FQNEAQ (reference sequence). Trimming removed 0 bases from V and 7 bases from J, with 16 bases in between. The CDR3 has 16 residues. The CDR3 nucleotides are TGTGCCAGCAGCTTAGCTCTGGAGAGCCGGAATAATGAGCAGTTCTTC. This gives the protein CASSLALESRNNEQFF.

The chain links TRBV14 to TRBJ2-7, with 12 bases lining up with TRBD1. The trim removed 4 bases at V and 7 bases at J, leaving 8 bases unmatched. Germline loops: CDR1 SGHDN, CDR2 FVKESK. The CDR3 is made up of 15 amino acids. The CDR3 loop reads CASSLAGTGGWEQYF. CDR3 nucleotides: TGTGCCAGCAGCCTCGCCGGGACAGGGGGCTGGGAGCAGTACTTC.

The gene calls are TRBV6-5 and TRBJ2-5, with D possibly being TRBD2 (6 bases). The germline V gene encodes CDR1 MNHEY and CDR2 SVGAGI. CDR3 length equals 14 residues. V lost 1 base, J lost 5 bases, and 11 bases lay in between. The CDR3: CASSYWRGRETQYF. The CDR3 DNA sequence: TGTGCCAGCAGTTACTGGCGGGGTAGGGAGACCCAGTACTTC.

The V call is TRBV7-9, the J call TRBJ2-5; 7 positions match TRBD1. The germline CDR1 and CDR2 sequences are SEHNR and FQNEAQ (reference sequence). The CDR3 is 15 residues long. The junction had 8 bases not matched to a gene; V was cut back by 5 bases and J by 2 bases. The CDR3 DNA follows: TGTGCCAGCAGCCCCGGGACAGCCCCACAAGAGACCCAGTACTTC. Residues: CASSPGTAPQETQYF.

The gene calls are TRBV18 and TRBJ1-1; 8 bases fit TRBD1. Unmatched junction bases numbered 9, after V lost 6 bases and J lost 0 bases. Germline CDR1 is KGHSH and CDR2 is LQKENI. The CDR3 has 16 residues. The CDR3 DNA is TGTGCCAGCTCTCAAAACAGGGGGGGTATGAACACTGAAGCTTTCTTT. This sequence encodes CASSQNRGGMNTEAFF.

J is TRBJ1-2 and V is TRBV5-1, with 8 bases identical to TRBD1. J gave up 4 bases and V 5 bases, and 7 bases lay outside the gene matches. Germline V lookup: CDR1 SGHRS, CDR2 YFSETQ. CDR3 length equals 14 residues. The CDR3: CASSYTDRGYGYTF. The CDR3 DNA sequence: TGCGCCAGCAGTTATACCGACAGGGGCTATGGCTACACCTTC.

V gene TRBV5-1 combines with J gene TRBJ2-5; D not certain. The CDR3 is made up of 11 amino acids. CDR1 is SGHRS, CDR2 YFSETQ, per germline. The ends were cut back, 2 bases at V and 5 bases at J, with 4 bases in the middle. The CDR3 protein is CASSLKETQYF. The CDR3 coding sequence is TGCGCCAGCAGCTTAAAGGAGACCCAGTACTTC.

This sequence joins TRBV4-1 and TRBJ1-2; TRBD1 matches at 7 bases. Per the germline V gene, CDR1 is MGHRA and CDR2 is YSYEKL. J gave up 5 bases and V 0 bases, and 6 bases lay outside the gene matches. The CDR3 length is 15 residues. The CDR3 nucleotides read TGCGCCAGCAGCCAAGATGAGGGGGCAGTTTATGGCTACACCTTC. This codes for CASSQDEGAVYGYTF.

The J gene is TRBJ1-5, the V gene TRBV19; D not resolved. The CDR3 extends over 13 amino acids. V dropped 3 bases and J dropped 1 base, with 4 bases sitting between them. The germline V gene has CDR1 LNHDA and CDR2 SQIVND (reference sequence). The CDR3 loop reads CASSMVSNQPQHF. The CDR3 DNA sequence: TGTGCCAGTAGTATGGTCAGCAATCAGCCCCAGCATTTT.

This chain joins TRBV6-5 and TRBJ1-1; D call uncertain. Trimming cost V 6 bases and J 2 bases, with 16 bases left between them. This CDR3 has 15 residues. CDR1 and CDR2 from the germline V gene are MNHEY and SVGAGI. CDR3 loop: CASRGTRRSNTEAFF. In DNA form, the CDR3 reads TGTGCCAGCAGGGGAACCCGAAGGAGTAACACTGAAGCTTTCTTT.

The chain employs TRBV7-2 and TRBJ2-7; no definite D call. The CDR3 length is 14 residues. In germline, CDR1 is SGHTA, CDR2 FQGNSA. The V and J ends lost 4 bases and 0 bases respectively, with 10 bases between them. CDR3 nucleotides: TGTGCCAGCAGCTGGGCCTCAAGCTCCTACGAGCAGTACTTC. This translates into CASSWASSSYEQYF. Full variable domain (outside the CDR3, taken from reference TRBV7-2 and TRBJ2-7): GAGVSQSPSNKVTEKGKDVELRCDPISGHTALYWYRQSLGQGLEFLIYFQGNSAPDKSGLPSDRFSAERTGGSVSTLTIQRTQQEDSAVYLCASSWASSSYEQYFGPGTRLTVT.

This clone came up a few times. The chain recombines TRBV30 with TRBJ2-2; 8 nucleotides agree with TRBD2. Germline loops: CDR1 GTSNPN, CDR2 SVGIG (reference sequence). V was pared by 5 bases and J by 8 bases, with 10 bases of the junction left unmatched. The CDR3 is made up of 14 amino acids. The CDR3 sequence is CAWGERGPRGELFF. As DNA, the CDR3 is TGTGCCTGGGGGGAGCGGGGGCCGCGTGGGGAGCTGTTTTTT.

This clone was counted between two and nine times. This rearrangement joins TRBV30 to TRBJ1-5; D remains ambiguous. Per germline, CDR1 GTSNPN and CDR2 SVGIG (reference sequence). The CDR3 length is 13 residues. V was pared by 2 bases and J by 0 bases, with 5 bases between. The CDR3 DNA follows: TGTGCCTGGAGTTCTATTAGCAATCAGCCCCAGCATTTT. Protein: CAWSSISNQPQHF.

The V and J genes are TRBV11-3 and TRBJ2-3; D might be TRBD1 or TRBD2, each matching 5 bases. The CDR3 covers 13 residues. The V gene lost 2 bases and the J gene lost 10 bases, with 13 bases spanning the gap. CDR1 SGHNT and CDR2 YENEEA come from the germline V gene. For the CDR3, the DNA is TGTGCCAGCAGCTTATCTGGGGCGGGCTCGCAGTATTTT. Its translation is CASSLSGAGSQYF.

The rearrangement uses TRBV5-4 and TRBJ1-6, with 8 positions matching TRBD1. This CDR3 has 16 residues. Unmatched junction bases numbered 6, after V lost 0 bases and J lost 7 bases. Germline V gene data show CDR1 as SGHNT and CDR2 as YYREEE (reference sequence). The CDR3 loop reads CASSLGITGGNSPLHF. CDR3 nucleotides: TGTGCCAGCAGCTTGGGCATCACAGGGGGGAATTCACCCCTCCACTTT.

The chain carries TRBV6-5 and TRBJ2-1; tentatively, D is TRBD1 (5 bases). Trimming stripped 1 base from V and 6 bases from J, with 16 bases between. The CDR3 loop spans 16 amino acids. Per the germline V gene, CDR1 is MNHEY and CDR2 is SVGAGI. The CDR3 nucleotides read TGTGCCAGCAGTTACTTTTTGGGTAGGGGTAGCAATGAGCAGTTCTTC. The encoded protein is CASSYFLGRGSNEQFF.

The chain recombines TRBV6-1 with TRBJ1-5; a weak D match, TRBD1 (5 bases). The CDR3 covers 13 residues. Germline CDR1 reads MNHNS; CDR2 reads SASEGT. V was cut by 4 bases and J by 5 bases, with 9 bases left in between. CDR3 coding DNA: TGTGCCAGCAGTGTCCAGGGCGATCAGCCCCAGCATTTT. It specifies CASSVQGDQPQHF.

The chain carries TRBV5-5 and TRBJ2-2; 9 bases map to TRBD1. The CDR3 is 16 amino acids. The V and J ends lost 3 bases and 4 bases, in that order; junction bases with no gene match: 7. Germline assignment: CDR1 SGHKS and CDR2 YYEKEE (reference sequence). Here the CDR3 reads CASSWRTGGLTGELFF. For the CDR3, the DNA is TGTGCCAGCAGCTGGCGAACAGGGGGCCTCACCGGGGAGCTGTTTTTT.

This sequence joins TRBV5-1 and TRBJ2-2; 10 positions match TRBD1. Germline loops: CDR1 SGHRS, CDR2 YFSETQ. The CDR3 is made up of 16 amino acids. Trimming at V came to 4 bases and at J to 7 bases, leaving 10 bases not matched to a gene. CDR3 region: CASSPIQTGGLGELFF. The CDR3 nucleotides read TGCGCCAGCAGCCCGATTCAGACAGGGGGCCTCGGGGAGCTGTTTTTT.

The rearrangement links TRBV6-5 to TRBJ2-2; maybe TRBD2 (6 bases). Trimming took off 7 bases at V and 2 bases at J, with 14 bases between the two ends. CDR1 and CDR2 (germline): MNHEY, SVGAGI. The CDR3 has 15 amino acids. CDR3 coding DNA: TGTGCCAGCAATCCGGCGGGGCCAAACACCGGGGAGCTGTTTTTT. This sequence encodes CASNPAGPNTGELFF.

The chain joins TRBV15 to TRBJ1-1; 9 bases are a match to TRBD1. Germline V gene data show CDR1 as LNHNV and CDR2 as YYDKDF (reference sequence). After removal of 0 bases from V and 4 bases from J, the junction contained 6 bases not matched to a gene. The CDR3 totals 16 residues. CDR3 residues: CATSRDYRQGGTEAFF. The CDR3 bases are TGTGCCACCAGCAGAGATTATCGACAGGGGGGCACTGAAGCTTTCTTT.